This is a list of T cell receptor beta chains from one sample in a study of blood T cell repertoires in COVID-19. Generated by immunoSEQ multiplex PCR, the TCRdb table keeps only in-frame clones and is missing some. The table has 130,000 to 150,000 clones, around 87% seen once. Sequenced: peripheral blood. The receptors derive from a woman aged 45-59 years with active or convalescent COVID-19. The CDR3 runs from the conserved cysteine through the conserved F or W. Fields, in order: J gene, D gene, V gene, clone size, CDR3 DNA, CDR3 protein. The D gene is left open where the match is weak. Clone size, where shown, is once, few, many, or a class for clones that have expanded.

TRBJ2-2	TRBD1	TRBV9	NA	TGTGCCAGCAGCGCCCAGGAGACAGGGGGCCTCACCGGGGAGCTGTTTTTT	CASSAQETGGLTGELFF
TRBJ1-2	TRBD1	TRBV30	few	TGTGCCTGGAGTACAGGGGGCGCGTATGGCTACACCTTC	CAWSTGGAYGYTF
TRBJ2-1	TRBD2	TRBV7-9	NA	TGTGCCAGCAGCCCCCCTTGGACTAGAGACTACAATGAGCAGTTCTTC	CASSPPWTRDYNEQFF
TRBJ2-3	NA	TRBV28	NA	TGTGCCAGCAGGAGGTTTCAGCGTACAGATACGCAGTATTTT	CASRRFQRTDTQYF
TRBJ1-1	TRBD1	TRBV9	NA	TGTGCCAGCAGCCAAACGGGAGGGGGCGGTGAAGCTTTCTTT	CASSQTGGGGEAFF
TRBJ1-3	NA	TRBV9	NA	TGTGCCAGTTCCACGAGCTCTGGAAACACCATATATTTT	CASSTSSGNTIYF
TRBJ2-2	NA	TRBV30	NA	TGTGCCTGGAGTGTACGGCTAGGGAACACCGGGGAGCTGTTTTTT	CAWSVRLGNTGELFF
TRBJ2-7	TRBD2	TRBV7-9	NA	TGTGCCAGCAGCTTAGAGGGACTAGCCGTCGAGCAGTACTTC	CASSLEGLAVEQYF
TRBJ2-5	TRBD2	TRBV11-2	NA	TGTGCCAGCAGCTCGGGACTAGACATGTACCAAGAGACCCAGTACTTC	CASSSGLDMYQETQYF
TRBJ2-7	NA	TRBV23-1	once	TGCGCCAGCAGTCACCGCGGCGGGACCTCCCTTAAGCAGTACTTC	CASSHRGGTSLKQYF
TRBJ1-5	NA	TRBV7-9	few	TGTGCCAGCAGCGCTGGCATAGCGCAAAATCAGCCCCAGCATTTT	CASSAGIAQNQPQHF
TRBJ2-7	TRBD1	TRBV18	NA	TGTGCCAGCTCACTCGGGACAGGGCCTGCCTACGAGCAGTACTTC	CASSLGTGPAYEQYF
TRBJ2-3	NA	TRBV30	NA	TGTGCCTGGAGTGCCGGACAGCATAAGGTTACAGATACGCAGTATTTT	CAWSAGQHKVTDTQYF
TRBJ2-6	NA	TRBV5-1	NA	TGCGCCAGCTTCGAACTAACTCGCTCTGGGGCCAACGTCCTGACTTTC	CASFELTRSGANVLTF
TRBJ1-1	TRBD1	TRBV5-4	NA	TGTGCCAGCAGCTCCCGGGACAGGGGCACCAACACTGAAGCTTTCTTT	CASSSRDRGTNTEAFF
TRBJ2-3	TRBD2	TRBV6-5	NA	TGTGCCAGCAGACGGACTAGCGGGAGGACAGATACGCAGTATTTT	CASRRTSGRTDTQYF
TRBJ2-1	TRBD2	TRBV6-2/TRBV6-3	NA	TGTGCCAGCAGCCACCCCAGCCGGCGGGGGGCCCCCAATGAGCAGTTCTTC	CASSHPSRRGAPNEQFF
TRBJ1-3	NA	TRBV30	once	TGTGCCTGGGGCCTTGGACAGAACTCTGGAAACACCATATATTTT	CAWGLGQNSGNTIYF
TRBJ1-4	NA	TRBV2	once	TGTGCCAGCAGTCTCCTTAGCCCAACTAATGAAAAACTGTTTTTT	CASSLLSPTNEKLFF
TRBJ1-2	NA	TRBV13	NA	TGTGCCAGCAGCCACCCGGGGGGCAGTGGCTACACCTTC	CASSHPGGSGYTF
TRBJ2-7	NA	TRBV5-6	NA	TGTGCCAGCAGCTTGGTTTCGGGGACACCCTACGAGCAGTACTTC	CASSLVSGTPYEQYF
TRBJ1-5	TRBD1	TRBV7-2	NA	TGTGCCAGCAGCTTAGTGGCAGGGGGGACGATGAGCAATCAGCCCCAGCATTTT	CASSLVAGGTMSNQPQHF
TRBJ2-7	NA	TRBV2	NA	TGTGCCAGCACCCATGGGAGGACAGGTTCCTACGAGCAGTACTTC	CASTHGRTGSYEQYF
TRBJ1-2	NA	TRBV9	NA	TGTGCCAGCAGCTCTCCCTTGTATGGCTACACCTTC	CASSSPLYGYTF
TRBJ1-2	TRBD1	TRBV7-2	NA	TGTGCCAGCAGCCAATCCGGGACAGGGCCAGTCTATGGCTACACCTTC	CASSQSGTGPVYGYTF
TRBJ1-1	NA	TRBV6-6	NA	TGTGCCAGCTATACTCCTACTGAAGCTTTCTTT	CASYTPTEAFF
TRBJ2-3	TRBD2	TRBV5-1	NA	TGCGCCAGCAGCTTGGCCTCTTCTAGCGGGAGCACAGATACGCAGTATTTT	CASSLASSSGSTDTQYF
TRBJ1-6	NA	TRBV6-2/TRBV6-3	once	TGTGCCAGCAGTTGGGGGGATTCACCCCTCCACTTT	CASSWGDSPLHF
TRBJ1-1	NA	TRBV5-1	NA	TGCGCCAGCAGCTTGGAACAGACAACTGAAGCTTTCTTT	CASSLEQTTEAFF
TRBJ2-3	NA	TRBV2	NA	TGTGCCAGCAGTGATCAGGGTGTCGCAGATACGCAGTATTTT	CASSDQGVADTQYF
TRBJ1-2	NA	TRBV3-1/TRBV3-2	NA	TGTGCCAGCAGCCCTCCACAGATACCCCGGGGTAACTATGGCTACACCTTC	CASSPPQIPRGNYGYTF